The 10 T cell receptor beta chains below come from one sample, sequenced in a study of T cells in Graves' hyperthyroidism and ophthalmopathy. Amplification of TCR beta CDR3 regions was performed using RNA transcripts as template. The TCR CDR3 was amplified in a first-round RT-PCR using the HTBI primer set. MiXCR was run by TCRdb on the multiplex PCR reads, yielding one entry per CDR3 protein. The table shows around 500,000 distinct CDR3 sequences, with around an eighth occurring only once. The specimen was blood. The receptor set was obtained from a woman aged 18-29 years with Graves' hyperthyroidism.

This clonotype was detected ten times or more. The chain links TRBV11-3 to TRBJ2-1; TRBD2 agrees at 11 bases. CDR1 and CDR2 from the germline V gene are SGHNT and YENEEA. The CDR3 covers 18 residues. Trimming cost V 0 bases and J 1 base; bases outside gene matches: 5. For the CDR3, the DNA is TGTGCCAGCAGCTTAGATTCACTAGCGGGAGAATCCTACAATGAGCAGTTCTTC. It is translated as CASSLDSLAGESYNEQFF.

This clonotype was seen a handful of times. This chain joins TRBV5-5 and TRBJ1-4, with D unclear. Germline V gene data show CDR1 as SGHKS and CDR2 as YYEKEE (reference sequence). The CDR3 is 15 amino acids. V shed 0 bases and J shed 5 bases, with 11 bases lying between them. CDR3 region: CASSLAQNLNEKLFF. In nucleotides, the CDR3 is TGTGCCAGCAGCTTGGCGCAAAATTTGAATGAAAAACTGTTTTTT.

This clonotype was observed at least ten times. The chain recombines TRBV7-2 with TRBJ1-6, with TRBD1 identical over 7 bases. The CDR3 covers 15 residues. Germline CDR1 is SGHTA and CDR2 is FQGNSA. J gave up 10 bases and V 5 bases, and 11 bases lay outside the gene matches. CDR3 sequence (DNA): TGTGCCAGCAGCCCCAGACAGGGCCCCGGGTCACCCCTCCACTTT. Protein: CASSPRQGPGSPLHF.

This clonotype was recorded at least ten times. The V and J genes are TRBV7-3 and TRBJ1-1, with unresolved D. V lost 5 bases and J 0 bases, leaving 22 bases between the germline ends. The CDR3 loop spans 18 amino acids. Germline V gene sequence: CDR1 SGHTA, CDR2 FQGTGA. The CDR3 loop reads CASSPTFNKGCMNTEAFF. CDR3 in DNA: TGTGCCAGCAGCCCTACCTTTAATAAGGGCTGTATGAACACTGAAGCTTTCTTT.

This clonotype has ten or more counts. The rearrangement joins TRBV12-3 or TRBV12-4 to TRBJ2-1; the D is unclear. V gave up 1 base and J gave up 5 bases, with 12 bases separating them. There are 15 residues in the CDR3. The CDR3 sequence is CASSLVLGPDNEQFF. The CDR3 coding sequence is TGTGCCAGCAGTTTAGTTCTAGGACCAGACAATGAGCAGTTCTTC.

This clonotype was detected ten times or more. Here the CDR3 reads CASSPRDREYEQYV. Written as DNA, the CDR3 is TGTGCCAGCAGCCCCCGGGACAGGGAATACGAGCAGTACGTC. The rearrangement links TRBV2 to TRBJ2-7; 9 bases fit TRBD1. The germline gives CDR1 SNHLY, CDR2 FYNNEI. The junction had 7 bases not matched to a gene; V was cut back by 6 bases and J by 4 bases. The CDR3 is made up of 14 amino acids.

The chain recombines TRBV7-9 with TRBJ2-3; TRBD2 matches at 11 bases. Trimming took 0 bases from V and 2 from J; bases not matched to a gene: 16. The CDR3 has 21 amino acids. CDR1 and CDR2 from the germline V gene are SEHNR and FQNEAQ (reference sequence). CDR3 amino acids: CASSLARFSGRATPSTDTQYF. CDR3 nucleotides: TGTGCCAGCAGCTTAGCGCGGTTTAGCGGGAGGGCCACCCCCTCCACAGATACGCAGTATTTT.

This clonotype has more than one count but fewer than ten. V is TRBV6-1 and J is TRBJ1-5; the D gene is possibly TRBD1 (5 bases). This CDR3 is 15 amino acids long. In germline, CDR1 is MNHNS, CDR2 SASEGT. Trimming removed 6 bases from V and 1 base from J, with 13 bases in between. CDR3 sequence reads: CASRPPGPSNQPQHF. The CDR3 DNA follows: TGTGCCAGCAGACCCCCAGGGCCGAGCAATCAGCCCCAGCATTTT.

This clonotype was found many times. The chain employs TRBV11-2 and TRBJ2-6, with TRBD1 matching 10 bases. The junction had 7 bases not matched to a gene; V was cut back by 4 bases and J by 1 base. Per germline, CDR1 SGHAT and CDR2 FQNNGV. CDR3 length equals 18 residues. The CDR3 coding sequence is TGTGCCAGCAGCTCCTATCGGACAGGGGGATCTGGGGCCAACGTCCTGACTTTC. Translated: CASSSYRTGGSGANVLTF.

The V gene is TRBV20-1, the J gene TRBJ2-7; weak D call: TRBD2 (5 bases). The V end was cut by 1 base, the J end by 4 bases, with 14 bases between. Germline-derived CDR1 and CDR2 are DFQATT and SNEGSKA (reference sequence). CDR3 size: 14 residues. The CDR3 is CSARVPGNRYEQYF. CDR3 sequence (DNA): TGCAGTGCTAGAGTGCCGGGAAACCGATACGAGCAGTACTTC.